The T cell receptor beta chain described here comes from a study of blood T cell repertoires in COVID-19 (dated by TCRdb to the early 2020s). Notes on the research overall: Collaborator samples came from the United States, Italy and Spain and covered acute and convalescent phases of COVID-19. Samples came from the ongoing ImmuneRACE study (first 160 participants) plus 1,254 subjects from 6 global collaborators. The prospective study material was composed of cDNA or gDNA derived from T cells, B-cell-depleted T cells, or PBMCs. The repertoires were released in a freely available public database meant as a resource for research on the immune response to SARS-CoV-2. Nearly every sample came with metadata listing a de-identified subject ID, COVID-19 status, age in years and sex. Where available, HLA class I and class II types were obtained from metadata supplied by the sample provider rather than from assay-based typing. The dataset comprised deeply sampled blood TCRbeta repertoires from subjects exposed to, actively infected with, or recovered from COVID-19. What the study reported, not specific to this receptor: The amount of clinical and demographic metadata varied by source and participant and was provided uncurated.

Reading the germline V gene (reference sequence) gives CDR1 SGHNT and CDR2 YYREEE. V sheds 1 base and J sheds 4 bases, leaving 11 bases between their ends. The cysteine opens and the phenylalanine closes a CDR3 of 14 amino acids. The read is trimmed to its CDR3 DNA, 42 bases read in frame from base 1. At one collaborating source in Seattle, patients were enrolled during active infection and were followed longitudinally through the course of disease. Each collaborating institution followed its own protocols to collect whole blood in K2EDTA tubes. For TCRbeta analysis, collaborators shipped samples as frozen whole blood, isolated PBMCs, or DNA extracted from either of those sample types. TCRbeta CDR3 regions were amplified from genomic DNA by means of the immunoSEQ Assay, a bias-controlled multiplex PCR. Under the source paper's analysis protocol: Nucleated cell counts per sample were estimated from amplification of reference gene primers within the assay. To quantify the absolute abundance of each unique TCRbeta CDR3 rearrangement, sequence reads were collapsed and filtered. For each sample, productive Simpson clonality was calculated by taking the square root of Simpson's diversity index across productive rearrangements. The table was pulled from immuneACCESS by TCRdb, which kept in-frame rearrangements only. Such tables lose some clones; where checked, under half of the loss comes from unresolved V genes, and the rest has no known cause. V and J calls and clone size follow that table, whereas D and trimming were derived from the DNA. Recorded for this sample are roughly 290,000 clones; roughly 84% of them occurred a single time. The ten most abundant clones make up approximately 0.94% of the sample.

This clone was detected once. Its antigen remains undetermined. Base quality data are lacking; no much larger clone is found one base away. This receptor chain uses TRBV5-4 and TRBJ2-5; TRBD2 is a weak D gene call, 6 bases matching. Sequences were obtained from peripheral blood. The source of this sequence is a human donor with COVID-19, enrolled during active disease. The donor label of this sample is uncertain. The CDR3 has the sequence CASSLMEGRETQYF. The nucleotide sequence reads TGTGCCAGCAGCTTGATGGAGGGCCGAGAGACCCAGTACTTC.